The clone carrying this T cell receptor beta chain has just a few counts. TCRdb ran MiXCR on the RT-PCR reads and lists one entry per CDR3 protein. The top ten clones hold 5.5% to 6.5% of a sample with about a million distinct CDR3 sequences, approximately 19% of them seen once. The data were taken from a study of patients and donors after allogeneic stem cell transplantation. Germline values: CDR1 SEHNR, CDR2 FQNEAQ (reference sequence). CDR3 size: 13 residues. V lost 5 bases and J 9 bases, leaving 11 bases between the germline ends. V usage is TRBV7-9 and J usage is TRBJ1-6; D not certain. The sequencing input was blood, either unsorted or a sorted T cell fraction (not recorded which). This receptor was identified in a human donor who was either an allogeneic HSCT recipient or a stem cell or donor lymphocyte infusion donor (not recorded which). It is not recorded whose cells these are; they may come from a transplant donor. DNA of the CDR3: TGTGCCAGCAGCGAAGGGAAAAGTTCACCCCTCCACTTT. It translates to CASSEGKSSPLHF.